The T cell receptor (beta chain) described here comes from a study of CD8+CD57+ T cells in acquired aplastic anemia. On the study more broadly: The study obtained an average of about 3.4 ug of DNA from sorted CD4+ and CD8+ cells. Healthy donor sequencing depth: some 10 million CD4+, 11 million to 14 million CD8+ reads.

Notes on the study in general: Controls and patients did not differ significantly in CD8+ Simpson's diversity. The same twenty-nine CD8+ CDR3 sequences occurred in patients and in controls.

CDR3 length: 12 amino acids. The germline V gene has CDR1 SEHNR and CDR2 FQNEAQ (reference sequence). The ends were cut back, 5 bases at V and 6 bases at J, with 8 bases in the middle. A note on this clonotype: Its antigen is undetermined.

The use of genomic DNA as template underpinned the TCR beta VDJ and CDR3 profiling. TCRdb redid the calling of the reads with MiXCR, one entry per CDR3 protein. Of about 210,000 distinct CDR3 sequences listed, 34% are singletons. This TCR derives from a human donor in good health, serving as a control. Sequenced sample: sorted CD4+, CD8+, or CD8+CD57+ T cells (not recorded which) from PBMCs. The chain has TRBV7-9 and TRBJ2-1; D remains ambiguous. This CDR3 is CASSLDINEQFF. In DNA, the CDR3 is TGTGCCAGCAGCCTTGACATCAATGAGCAGTTCTTC. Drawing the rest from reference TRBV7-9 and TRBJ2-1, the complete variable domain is DTGVSQNPRHKITKRGQNVTFRCDPISEHNRLYWYRQTLGQGPEFLTYFQNEAQLEKSRLLSDRFSAERPKGSFSTLEIQRTEQGDSAMYLCASSLDINEQFFGPGTRLTVL.